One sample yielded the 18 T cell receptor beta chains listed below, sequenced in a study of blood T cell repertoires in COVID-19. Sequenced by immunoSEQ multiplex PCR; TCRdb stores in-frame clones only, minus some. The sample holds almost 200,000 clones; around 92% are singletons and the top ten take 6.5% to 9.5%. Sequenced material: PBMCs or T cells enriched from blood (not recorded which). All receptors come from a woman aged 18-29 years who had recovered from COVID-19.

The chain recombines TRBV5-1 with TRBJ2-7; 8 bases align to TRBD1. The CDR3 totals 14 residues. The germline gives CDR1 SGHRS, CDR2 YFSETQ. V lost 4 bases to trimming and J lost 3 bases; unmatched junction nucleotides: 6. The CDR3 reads CASSTDREGYEQYF. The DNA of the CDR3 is TGCGCCAGCAGCACGGACAGGGAAGGCTACGAGCAGTACTTC.

CDR3 residues: CASSLAGQGHGYTF. In nucleotides, the CDR3 is TGTGCCAGCAGCTTGGCGGGACAGGGTCACGGCTACACCTTC. The rearrangement joins TRBV5-5 to TRBJ1-2; 9 nucleotides match TRBD1. Germline trimming cut 0 bases from V and 8 bases from J; bases unmatched to any gene: 5. The CDR3 is 14 residues long. Germline CDR1 SGHKS, CDR2 YYEKEE (reference sequence).

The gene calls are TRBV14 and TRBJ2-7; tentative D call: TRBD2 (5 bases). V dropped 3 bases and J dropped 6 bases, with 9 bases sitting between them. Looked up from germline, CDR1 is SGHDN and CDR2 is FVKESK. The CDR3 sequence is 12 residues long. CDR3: CASSHALAEQYF. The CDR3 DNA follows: TGTGCCAGCAGCCACGCCCTAGCCGAGCAGTACTTC.

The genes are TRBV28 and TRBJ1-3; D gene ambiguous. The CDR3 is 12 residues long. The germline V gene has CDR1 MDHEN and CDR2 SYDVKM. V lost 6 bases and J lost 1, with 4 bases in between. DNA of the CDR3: TGTGCCAGCAGACAGTCTGGAAACACCATATATTTT. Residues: CASRQSGNTIYF.

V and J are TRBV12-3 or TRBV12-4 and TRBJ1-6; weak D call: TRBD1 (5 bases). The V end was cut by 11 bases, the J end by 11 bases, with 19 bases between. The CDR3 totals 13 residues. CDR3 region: CASTLGGKAPLHF. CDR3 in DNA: TGTGCCTCTACACTGGGGGGAAAGGCACCCCTCCACTTT.

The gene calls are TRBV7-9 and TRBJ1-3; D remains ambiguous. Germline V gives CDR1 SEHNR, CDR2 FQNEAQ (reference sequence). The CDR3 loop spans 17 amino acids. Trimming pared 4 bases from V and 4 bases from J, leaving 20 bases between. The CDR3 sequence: CASSSLDYRGIGNTIYF. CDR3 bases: TGTGCCAGCAGCTCCTTGGATTACCGGGGAATCGGAAACACCATATATTTT.

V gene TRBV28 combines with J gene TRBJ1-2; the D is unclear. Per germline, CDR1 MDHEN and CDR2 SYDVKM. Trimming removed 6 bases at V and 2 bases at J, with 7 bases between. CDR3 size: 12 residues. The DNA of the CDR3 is TGTGCCAGCAGCTCAGTAAACTATGGCTACACCTTC. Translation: CASSSVNYGYTF.

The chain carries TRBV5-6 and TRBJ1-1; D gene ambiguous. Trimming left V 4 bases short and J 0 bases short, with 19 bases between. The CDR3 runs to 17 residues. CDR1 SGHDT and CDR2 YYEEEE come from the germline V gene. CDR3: CASSRPTLEPMNTEAFF. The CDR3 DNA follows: TGTGCCAGCAGCCGTCCGACGCTAGAGCCCATGAACACTGAAGCTTTCTTT. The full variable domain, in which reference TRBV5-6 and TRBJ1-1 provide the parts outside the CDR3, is DAGVTQSPTHLIKTRGQQVTLRCSPKSGHDTVSWYQQALGQGPQFIFQYYEEEERQRGNFPDRFSGHQFPNYSSELNVNALLLGDSALYLCASSRPTLEPMNTEAFFGQGTRLTVV.

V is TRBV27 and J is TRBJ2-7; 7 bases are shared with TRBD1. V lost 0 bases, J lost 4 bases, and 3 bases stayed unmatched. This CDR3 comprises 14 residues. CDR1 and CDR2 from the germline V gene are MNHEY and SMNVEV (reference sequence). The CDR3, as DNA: TGTGCCAGCAGTTTATCGGGACAGCCTTACGAGCAGTACTTC. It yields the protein CASSLSGQPYEQYF.

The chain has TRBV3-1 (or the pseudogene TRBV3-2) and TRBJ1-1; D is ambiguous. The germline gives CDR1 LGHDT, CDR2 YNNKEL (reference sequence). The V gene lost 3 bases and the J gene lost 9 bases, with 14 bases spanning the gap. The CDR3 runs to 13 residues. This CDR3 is CASSHWTEGKAFF. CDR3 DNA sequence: TGTGCCAGCAGCCACTGGACGGAGGGAAAAGCTTTCTTT.

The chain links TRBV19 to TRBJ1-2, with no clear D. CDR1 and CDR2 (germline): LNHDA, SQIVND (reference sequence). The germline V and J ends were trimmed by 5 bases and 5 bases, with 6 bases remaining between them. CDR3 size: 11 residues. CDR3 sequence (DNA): TGTGCCAGTAGTTTCGTATATGGCTACACCTTC. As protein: CASSFVYGYTF.

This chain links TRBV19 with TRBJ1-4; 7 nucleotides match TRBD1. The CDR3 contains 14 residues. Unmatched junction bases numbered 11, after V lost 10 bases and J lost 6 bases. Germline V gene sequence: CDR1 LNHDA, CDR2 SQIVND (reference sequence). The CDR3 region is CATSQTGLYEKLFF. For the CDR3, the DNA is TGTGCCACCTCACAGACAGGGTTATATGAAAAACTGTTTTTT. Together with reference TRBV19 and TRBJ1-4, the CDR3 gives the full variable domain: DGGITQSPKYLFRKEGQNVTLSCEQNLNHDAMYWYRQDPGQGLRLIYYSQIVNDFQKGDIAEGYSVSREKKESFPLTVTSAQKNPTAFYLCATSQTGLYEKLFFGSGTQLSVL.

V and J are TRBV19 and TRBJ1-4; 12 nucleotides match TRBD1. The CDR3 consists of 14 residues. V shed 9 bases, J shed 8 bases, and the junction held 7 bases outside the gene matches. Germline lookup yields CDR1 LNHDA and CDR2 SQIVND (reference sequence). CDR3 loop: CASTGDRGREKLFF. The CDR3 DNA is TGTGCCAGCACCGGGGACAGGGGGCGGGAAAAACTGTTTTTT. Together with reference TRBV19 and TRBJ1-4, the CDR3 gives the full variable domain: DGGITQSPKYLFRKEGQNVTLSCEQNLNHDAMYWYRQDPGQGLRLIYYSQIVNDFQKGDIAEGYSVSREKKESFPLTVTSAQKNPTAFYLCASTGDRGREKLFFGSGTQLSVL.

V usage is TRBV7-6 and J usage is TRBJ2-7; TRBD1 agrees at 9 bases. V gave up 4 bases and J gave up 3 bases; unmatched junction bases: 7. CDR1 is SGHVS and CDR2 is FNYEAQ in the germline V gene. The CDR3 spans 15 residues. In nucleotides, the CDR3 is TGTGCCAGCAGCTCCACCTGGACAGGGGACTACGAGCAGTACTTC. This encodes CASSSTWTGDYEQYF.

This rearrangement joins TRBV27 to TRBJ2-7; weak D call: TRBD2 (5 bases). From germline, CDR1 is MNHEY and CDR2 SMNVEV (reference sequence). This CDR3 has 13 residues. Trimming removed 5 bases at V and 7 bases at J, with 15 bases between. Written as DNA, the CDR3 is TGTGCCAGCAGTCCCTCGCCACGGGGTGAGCAGTACTTC. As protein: CASSPSPRGEQYF.

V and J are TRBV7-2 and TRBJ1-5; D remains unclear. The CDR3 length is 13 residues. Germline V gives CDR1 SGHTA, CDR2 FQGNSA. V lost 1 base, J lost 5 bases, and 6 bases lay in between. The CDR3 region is CASSLGGDQPQHF. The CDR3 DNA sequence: TGTGCCAGCAGCTTAGGCGGTGATCAGCCCCAGCATTTT.

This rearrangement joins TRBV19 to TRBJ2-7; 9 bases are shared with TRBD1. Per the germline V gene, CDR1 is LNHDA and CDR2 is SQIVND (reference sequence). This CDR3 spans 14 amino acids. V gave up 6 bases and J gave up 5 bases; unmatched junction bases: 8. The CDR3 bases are TGTGCCAGTAGCCATACGGGACAGGGCAACGAGCAGTACTTC. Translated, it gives CASSHTGQGNEQYF. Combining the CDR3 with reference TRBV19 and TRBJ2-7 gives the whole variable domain DGGITQSPKYLFRKEGQNVTLSCEQNLNHDAMYWYRQDPGQGLRLIYYSQIVNDFQKGDIAEGYSVSREKKESFPLTVTSAQKNPTAFYLCASSHTGQGNEQYFGPGTRLTVT.

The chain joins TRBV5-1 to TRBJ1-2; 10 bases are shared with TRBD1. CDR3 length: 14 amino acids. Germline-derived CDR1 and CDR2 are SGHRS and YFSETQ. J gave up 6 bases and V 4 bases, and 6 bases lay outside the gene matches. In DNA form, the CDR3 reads TGCGCCAGCAGCCAGATGGGGACAGGGGATGGCTACACCTTC. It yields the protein CASSQMGTGDGYTF.